These 14 T cell receptor beta chains came from one sample sequenced in a study of control samples from healthy donors and cancer patients. TCRdb keeps only in-frame clones here, not all; method: immunoSEQ multiplex PCR. The top ten hold roughly 14% of the sample, which has hundreds of thousands of clones, roughly 80% seen once. Source material: PBMCs. The origin of the receptors is a woman aged 60-70 years with lung cancer.

The chain links TRBV11-3 to TRBJ2-3; TRBD1 or TRBD2 may be the D gene (6 bases each). Germline V gene sequence: CDR1 SGHNT, CDR2 YENEEA. The length of the CDR3 is 16 residues. V was pared by 5 bases and J by 4 bases, with 19 bases between. The CDR3 bases are TGTGCCAGCAGCCCAATACAGGGTGGGGGGCCAGATACGCAGTATTTT. This gives the protein CASSPIQGGGPDTQYF. Based on the CDR3 plus reference TRBV11-3 and TRBJ2-3, the full variable domain is EAGVVQSPRYKIIEKKQPVAFWCNPISGHNTLYWYLQNLGQGPELLIRYENEEAVDDSQLPKDRFSAERLKGVDSTLKIQPAELGDSAVYLCASSPIQGGGPDTQYFGPGTRLTVL.

The chain has TRBV28 and TRBJ2-3, with D possibly matching TRBD1 (6 bases). CDR1 is MDHEN, CDR2 SYDVKM, per germline. V was shortened by 7 bases and J by 4 bases, with 18 bases between the two germline ends. The CDR3 runs 15 residues. Here the CDR3 reads CASTVGHTNPDTQYF. In DNA, the CDR3 is TGTGCCAGCACCGTGGGACATACAAACCCAGATACGCAGTATTTT.

This chain links TRBV9 with TRBJ2-4; 9 nucleotides agree with TRBD1. J gave up 3 bases and V 6 bases, and 7 bases lay outside the gene matches. CDR3 length equals 15 residues. Germline lookup yields CDR1 SGDLS and CDR2 YYNGEE. CDR3 DNA: TGTGCCAGCAATACAGCGGGACAGGGCAAAAACATTCAGTACTTC. It codes for CASNTAGQGKNIQYF.

This clone has a single count. J is TRBJ2-3 and V is TRBV28; D is perhaps TRBD2 (6 bases). Trimming shortened V by 4 bases and J by 5 bases, and 13 bases separated the two germline ends. CDR3 length equals 14 residues. Germline V lookup: CDR1 MDHEN, CDR2 SYDVKM. In nucleotides, the CDR3 is TGTGCCAGCAGTTGGAGGGAGAGGCGAGATACGCAGTATTTT. As protein: CASSWRERRDTQYF.

This clone was detected only once. The chain carries TRBV29-1 and TRBJ2-3, with D maybe TRBD2 (6 bases). Trimming pared 4 bases from V and 0 bases from J, leaving 8 bases between. CDR1 is SQVTM, CDR2 ANQGSEA, per germline. The CDR3 contains 13 residues. In DNA form, the CDR3 reads TGCAGCGTTGGGGGACTGAGCACAGATACGCAGTATTTT. Protein sequence: CSVGGLSTDTQYF.

The chain recombines TRBV6-5 with TRBJ2-7, with 9 bases identical to TRBD1. J gave up 2 bases and V 6 bases, and 2 bases lay outside the gene matches. Germline assignment: CDR1 MNHEY and CDR2 SVGAGI. The CDR3 is 13 amino acids. CDR3 nucleotide sequence: TGTGCCAGCAGACGACAGGGGGCCTACGAGCAGTACTTC. This sequence encodes CASRRQGAYEQYF.

This CDR3 is CASSAARVNQPQHF. CDR3 in DNA: TGTGCCAGCAGTGCCGCGAGGGTGAATCAGCCCCAGCATTTT. The chain is built from TRBV2 and TRBJ1-5; no firm D call. The CDR3 is 14 amino acids. CDR1 is SNHLY, CDR2 FYNNEI, per germline. V lost 4 bases to trimming and J lost 4 bases, with 11 bases between them. Looking up the rest from reference TRBV2 and TRBJ1-5 gives the full variable domain: EPEVTQTPSHQVTQMGQEVILRCVPISNHLYFYWYRQILGQKVEFLVSFYNNEISEKSEIFDDQFSVERPDGSNFTLKIRSTKLEDSAMYFCASSAARVNQPQHFGDGTRLSIL.

The rearrangement links TRBV5-1 to TRBJ1-1; a possible D gene is TRBD1 (6 bases). Trimming removed 1 base from V and 1 base from J, with 11 bases in between. This CDR3 has 15 amino acids. Germline CDR1 and CDR2: SGHRS and YFSETQ. The CDR3 sequence: CASSLRPQGNTEAFF. CDR3 coding DNA: TGCGCCAGCAGCTTGAGACCACAGGGGAACACTGAAGCTTTCTTT.

The V and J genes are TRBV4-1 and TRBJ2-5; TRBD1 aligns across 7 bases. Germline V gene data show CDR1 as MGHRA and CDR2 as YSYEKL. The length of the CDR3 is 16 residues. V gave up 0 bases and J gave up 1 base; unmatched junction bases: 5. CDR3 nucleotides: TGCGCCAGCAGCCAAGACGAGGGGGCGGGCCAAGAGACCCAGTACTTC. It encodes CASSQDEGAGQETQYF.

The chain recombines TRBV3-1 (or the pseudogene TRBV3-2) with TRBJ2-2; TRBD2 aligns across 10 bases. The junction had 1 base not matched to a gene; V was cut back by 4 bases and J by 2 bases. There are 15 residues in the CDR3. The germline CDR1 and CDR2 sequences are LGHDT and YNNKEL (reference sequence). This chain's CDR3 is CASSRLAGNTGELFF. CDR3 nucleotides: TGTGCCAGCAGCCGACTAGCGGGCAACACCGGGGAGCTGTTTTTT.

The chain has TRBV27 and TRBJ1-2; tentatively, D is TRBD1 (5 bases). V lost 2 bases to trimming and J lost 2 bases, with 6 bases between them. The CDR3 is made up of 13 amino acids. CDR1 MNHEY and CDR2 SMNVEV come from the germline V gene (reference sequence). CDR3 in DNA: TGTGCCAGCAGTTTAGCAGGGAACTATGGCTACACCTTC. It is translated as CASSLAGNYGYTF.

The genes are TRBV18 and TRBJ2-7; no reliable D call. Germline values: CDR1 KGHSH, CDR2 LQKENI. The CDR3 has 13 amino acids. The V end lost 3 bases, the J end lost 6 bases, and 12 bases lay between the germline ends. In DNA form, the CDR3 reads TGTGCCAGCTCACCTGGGGTAGCAAGCGAGCAGTACTTC. Its translation: CASSPGVASEQYF.

The chain recombines TRBV25-1 with TRBJ2-7, with no clear D. Trimming pared 1 base from V and 1 base from J, leaving 5 bases between. Germline V gene sequence: CDR1 MGHDK, CDR2 SYGVNS. There are 13 residues in the CDR3. The chain's CDR3 is CASSESGSYEQYF. In nucleotides, the CDR3 is TGTGCCAGCAGTGAATCCGGATCCTACGAGCAGTACTTC.

The rearrangement joins TRBV7-2 to TRBJ1-3, with D tentatively TRBD1 (6 bases). CDR1 and CDR2 from the germline V gene are SGHTA and FQGNSA. The CDR3 length is 15 residues. Trimming removed 4 bases from V and 4 bases from J, with 14 bases in between. The CDR3 loop is CASSSQGTSGNTIYF. The CDR3 DNA reads TGTGCCAGCAGCTCACAGGGTACTTCGGGAAACACCATATATTTT.